Shown below are 32 T cell receptor beta chains from a single sample sequenced in a study of blood T cell repertoires in COVID-19. Measured with immunoSEQ multiplex PCR; TCRdb has only the in-frame clones, and not every one. The sample records nearly 100,000 clones, about four fifths being singletons. The sample was peripheral blood. Receptor source: an older woman with acute or convalescent COVID-19.

This chain connects TRBV28 to TRBJ1-3, with TRBD1 identical over 9 bases. This CDR3 is 16 amino acids long. After removal of 5 bases from V and 3 bases from J, the junction contained 8 bases not matched to a gene. Germline V gene data show CDR1 as MDHEN and CDR2 as SYDVKM. CDR3 bases: TGTGCCAGCAGTCAACCGACAGGGGGTATTGGAAACACCATATATTTT. Its protein product is CASSQPTGGIGNTIYF.

This clone occurred once. V and J are TRBV30 and TRBJ2-7; tentative D call: TRBD2 (5 bases). CDR1 is GTSNPN, CDR2 SVGIG, per germline (reference sequence). V was trimmed by 4 bases and J by 5 bases, leaving 18 bases between them. The CDR3 is 14 residues long. In DNA form, the CDR3 reads TGTGCCTGGACCCCCGAGTTCCTCGGGAACGAGCAGTACTTC. Residues: CAWTPEFLGNEQYF. Using reference TRBV30 and TRBJ2-7 for the parts outside the CDR3, the full variable domain is SQTIHQWPATLVQPVGSPLSLECTVEGTSNPNLYWYRQAAGRGLQLLFYSVGIGQISSEVPQNLSASRPQDRQFILSSKKLLLSDSGFYLCAWTPEFLGNEQYFGPGTRLTVT.

This clone is a singleton in its sample. The chain uses TRBV4-1 and TRBJ1-2, with TRBD1 as a possible D gene (5 bases). The V end lost 1 base, the J end lost 0 bases, and 6 bases lay between the germline ends. This CDR3 comprises 14 residues. The V gene's germline CDR1 is MGHRA and CDR2 YSYEKL. CDR3 sequence: CASSQATANYGYTF. CDR3 coding DNA: TGCGCCAGCAGCCAAGCGACAGCTAACTATGGCTACACCTTC.

The genes are TRBV9 and TRBJ1-2; 7 bases align to TRBD1. J gave up 5 bases and V 0 bases, and 7 bases lay outside the gene matches. Looked up from germline, CDR1 is SGDLS and CDR2 is YYNGEE. This CDR3 has 15 amino acids. The CDR3 nucleotides read TGTGCCAGCAGCGTAGGGACAGGCAAGGGGTATGGCTACACCTTC. It yields the protein CASSVGTGKGYGYTF.

Here the CDR3 DNA reads TGTGCCAGCAGTTCCCCGGCCAGGGGGGATTCACCCCTCCACTTT. Protein product: CASSSPARGDSPLHF. J is TRBJ1-6 and V is TRBV28; TRBD1 matches at 7 bases. CDR3 length equals 15 residues. V dropped 4 bases and J dropped 8; count of bases not matched to a gene: 8. From germline, CDR1 is MDHEN and CDR2 SYDVKM.

Here the CDR3 reads CASSGATGDEQYF. In DNA, the CDR3 is TGCGCCAGCAGCGGAGCGACAGGGGACGAGCAGTACTTC. This chain connects TRBV5-1 to TRBJ2-7; 8 bases match TRBD1. With 4 bases clipped from V and 5 bases from J, the junction kept 5 bases outside the gene matches. The CDR3 is 13 amino acids. Germline values: CDR1 SGHRS, CDR2 YFSETQ.

This chain connects TRBV28 to TRBJ1-2, with TRBD1 as a possible D gene (6 bases). Per germline, CDR1 MDHEN and CDR2 SYDVKM. CDR3 length: 12 residues. Trimming removed 4 bases at V and 7 bases at J, with 10 bases between. The CDR3 DNA reads TGTGCCAGCAGTTGGGGGCAGCGTGGCTACACCTTC. Translation: CASSWGQRGYTF.

The chain combines TRBV5-1 with TRBJ2-5; TRBD1 is a possible D gene (5 bases). Germline-derived CDR1 and CDR2 are SGHRS and YFSETQ. The CDR3 is 13 amino acids. V shed 6 bases and J shed 2 bases, with 11 bases lying between them. The CDR3 nucleotides read TGCGCCAGCAACCCTACAGGACAAGAGACCCAGTACTTC. This sequence encodes CASNPTGQETQYF.

A word on this clone: Other DNA sequences from this sample encode an identical CDR3 as well. The rearrangement uses TRBV2 and TRBJ1-6; D remains unclear. The CDR3 loop spans 14 amino acids. V lost 0 bases and J 7 bases, leaving 7 bases between the germline ends. Per the germline V gene, CDR1 is SNHLY and CDR2 is FYNNEI. The CDR3 sequence is CASSEARVNSPLHF. As DNA, the CDR3 is TGTGCCAGCAGTGAAGCGCGGGTGAATTCACCCCTCCACTTT.

V gene TRBV18 combines with J gene TRBJ1-2; 7 nucleotides match TRBD1. The germline V gene has CDR1 KGHSH and CDR2 LQKENI. After removal of 3 bases from V and 2 bases from J, the junction contained 6 bases not matched to a gene. The CDR3 totals 15 residues. The CDR3 sequence: CASSPQWTGNYGYTF. CDR3 sequence (DNA): TGTGCCAGCTCACCTCAGTGGACAGGAAACTATGGCTACACCTTC.

J is TRBJ1-6 and V is TRBV6-5, with D tentatively TRBD1 (6 bases). Trimming shortened V by 11 bases and J by 6 bases, and 17 bases separated the two germline ends. Germline V gives CDR1 MNHEY, CDR2 SVGAGI. This CDR3 has 14 residues. DNA of the CDR3: TGTGCCGGGAAAGAACAGGGAGTTAATTCACCCCTCCACTTT. It specifies CAGKEQGVNSPLHF.

CDR3 DNA: TGTGCCAGCAGTTTATTCCGGAGTTATGGCTACACCTTC. Its protein product is CASSLFRSYGYTF. The V gene is TRBV28, the J gene TRBJ1-2; unclear D gene. CDR1 and CDR2 from the germline V gene are MDHEN and SYDVKM. Trimming took off 1 base at V and 5 bases at J, with 8 bases between the two ends. This CDR3 spans 13 amino acids.

V is TRBV10-3 and J is TRBJ1-2; TRBD1 matches 11 bases. V was clipped by 2 bases and J by 6 bases; unmatched bases: 5. This CDR3 has 15 amino acids. Germline V CDR1 and CDR2: ENHRY, SYGVKD. CDR3 protein: CAISEPGQGADGYTF. For the CDR3, the DNA is TGTGCCATCAGTGAGCCTGGACAGGGGGCTGATGGCTACACCTTC.

The V call is TRBV29-1, the J call TRBJ1-2; 11 bases fit TRBD1. Germline-derived CDR1 and CDR2 are SQVTM and ANQGSEA. Losses at the gene ends were 7 bases for V and 5 bases for J; bases not matched to a gene: 12. The CDR3 runs 15 residues. This CDR3 reads CSADRGQSKGYGYTF. CDR3 sequence (DNA): TGCAGCGCGGACAGGGGGCAATCGAAGGGTTATGGCTACACCTTC.

The rearrangement joins TRBV19 to TRBJ2-7, with 7 bases lining up with TRBD2. CDR1 LNHDA and CDR2 SQIVND come from the germline V gene (reference sequence). The CDR3 consists of 16 residues. The V segment lost 3 bases and the J segment 1 base; nucleotides outside the gene matches: 9. In nucleotides, the CDR3 is TGTGCCAGTAGTATCGGGAGTAGCGGGTCATCCTACGAGCAGTACTTC. Amino acids: CASSIGSSGSSYEQYF.

The rearrangement uses TRBV10-3 and TRBJ2-5; tentative D call: TRBD1 (5 bases). The CDR3 loop spans 15 amino acids. V was trimmed by 3 bases and J by 5 bases, leaving 16 bases between them. In germline, CDR1 is ENHRY, CDR2 SYGVKD. This CDR3 is CAISDVKGLGETQYF. The CDR3 DNA follows: TGTGCCATCAGTGACGTTAAGGGGTTGGGGGAGACCCAGTACTTC.

This clone was picked up a small number of times. The CDR3 DNA follows: TGTGCCACCAGCCAACCCGGAGGGACTCAGCCCCAGCATTTT. Translated, it gives CATSQPGGTQPQHF. This chain uses TRBV24-1 with TRBJ1-5, with a possible D match to TRBD1 (5 bases). Trimming took off 7 bases at V and 6 bases at J, with 15 bases between the two ends. Germline CDR1 KGHDR, CDR2 SFDVKD. The length of the CDR3 is 14 residues.

This clone showed up many times. The V gene is TRBV29-1, the J gene TRBJ2-5, with a weak D call TRBD2 (6 bases). V was cut by 2 bases and J by 7 bases, with 14 bases left in between. This CDR3 has 13 amino acids. Germline lookup yields CDR1 SQVTM and CDR2 ANQGSEA. The CDR3 loop is CSVEISTGGTQYF. In nucleotides, the CDR3 is TGCAGCGTTGAAATTTCGACCGGGGGGACCCAGTACTTC.

The chain carries TRBV28 and TRBJ1-1; maybe TRBD1 (5 bases). Germline values: CDR1 MDHEN, CDR2 SYDVKM. Deletions cut 5 bases from V and 0 bases from J, with 7 bases between. The CDR3 totals 13 residues. The CDR3 bases are TGTGCCAGCAGTGGACACCTGAACACTGAAGCTTTCTTT. Amino acids: CASSGHLNTEAFF.

The CDR3 loop reads CASSLSVWGTGVFQPQHF. The DNA for the CDR3 is TGTGCCAGCAGTTTATCCGTATGGGGGACAGGGGTTTTCCAGCCCCAGCATTTT. The rearrangement joins TRBV28 to TRBJ1-5; TRBD1 agrees at 10 bases. Trimming took 1 base from V and 7 from J; bases not matched to a gene: 13. Germline V lookup: CDR1 MDHEN, CDR2 SYDVKM. The CDR3 length is 18 residues.

The chain links TRBV10-3 to TRBJ1-5; TRBD1 matches at 8 bases. J was trimmed by 6 bases and V by 8 bases; bases with no gene match: 6. The CDR3 runs to 13 residues. Germline V CDR1 and CDR2: ENHRY, SYGVKD. CDR3 bases: TGTGCCATCGGGGGACAGGCGGGTCAGCCCCAGCATTTT. Translating gives CAIGGQAGQPQHF.

This clone was seen a handful of times. CDR3 DNA: TGTGCCAGCAGTGAAGGGGGGGGAAATCAGCCCCAGCATTTT. Translating it yields CASSEGGGNQPQHF. The rearrangement uses TRBV6-1 and TRBJ1-5; maybe TRBD1 (5 bases). Germline CDR1 reads MNHNS; CDR2 reads SASEGT. Trimming cost V 1 base and J 4 bases, with 8 bases left between them. This CDR3 is 14 amino acids long.

The chain recombines TRBV24-1 with TRBJ2-1; D perhaps matches TRBD2 (6 bases). CDR3 length: 14 residues. V was cut by 3 bases and J by 6 bases, with 11 bases left in between. The germline CDR1 and CDR2 sequences are KGHDR and SFDVKD. The CDR3 here is CATSDPRLVNEQFF. The CDR3 region has the DNA TGTGCCACCAGTGATCCCCGACTAGTCAATGAGCAGTTCTTC.

This chain uses TRBV19 with TRBJ1-6; D perhaps matches TRBD1 (6 bases). The CDR3 consists of 15 residues. Trimming took off 6 bases at V and 6 bases at J, with 15 bases between the two ends. CDR1 LNHDA and CDR2 SQIVND come from the germline V gene (reference sequence). The CDR3 protein is CASRKQGMGNSPLHF. The CDR3 DNA sequence: TGTGCCAGTAGAAAACAGGGAATGGGTAATTCACCCCTCCACTTT.

This sequence joins TRBV5-1 and TRBJ2-1; tentative D call: TRBD2 (6 bases). V lost 0 bases, J lost 8 bases, and 12 bases lay in between. CDR3 length: 14 amino acids. The V gene's germline CDR1 is SGHRS and CDR2 YFSETQ. The CDR3 DNA reads as TGCGCCAGCAGCTTGGGGCTAGCGAGCGATGAGCAGTTCTTC. It specifies CASSLGLASDEQFF.

V gene TRBV28 combines with J gene TRBJ2-3, with 9 bases lining up with TRBD1. This CDR3 has 13 residues. J was trimmed by 1 base and V by 10 bases; bases with no gene match: 3. The germline V gene encodes CDR1 MDHEN and CDR2 SYDVKM. CDR3 DNA sequence: TGTGCCACCCGGACAGGGGGCACAGATACGCAGTATTTT. Its protein product is CATRTGGTDTQYF.

The V gene is TRBV5-1, the J gene TRBJ1-6; TRBD1 agrees at 7 bases. V lost 6 bases, J lost 7 bases, and 7 bases stayed unmatched. The CDR3 length is 14 residues. Germline lookup yields CDR1 SGHRS and CDR2 YFSETQ. CDR3 protein: CASNEGDRNSPLHF. The CDR3 DNA reads as TGCGCCAGCAACGAAGGGGACAGAAATTCACCCCTCCACTTT. Full variable domain (remainder filled in from reference TRBV5-1 and TRBJ1-6): KAGVTQTPRYLIKTRGQQVTLSCSPISGHRSVSWYQQTPGQGLQFLFEYFSETQRNKGNFPGRFSGRQFSNSRSEMNVSTLELGDSALYLCASNEGDRNSPLHFGNGTRLTVT.

J is TRBJ1-3 and V is TRBV19; D may be TRBD1 (5 bases). CDR1 and CDR2 (germline): LNHDA, SQIVND (reference sequence). V gave up 3 bases and J gave up 2 bases, with 8 bases separating them. This CDR3 spans 14 amino acids. The CDR3 protein is CASSIGGTGNTIYF. CDR3 nucleotides: TGTGCCAGTAGTATCGGGGGGACTGGAAACACCATATATTTT.

This chain connects TRBV6-5 to TRBJ1-1; weak D call: TRBD1 (5 bases). With 6 bases removed from V and 0 bases from J, the gap between germline ends came to 11 bases. The CDR3 extends over 14 amino acids. Germline CDR1 reads MNHEY; CDR2 reads SVGAGI. The CDR3 protein is CASRRGRVNTEAFF. The CDR3 region has the DNA TGTGCCAGCAGGCGCGGCAGGGTGAACACTGAAGCTTTCTTT.

Concerning this clone: Compared with germline, one end of the junction differs, possibly owing to a read error. CDR3 coding DNA: TGTGCCAGCAGCTTAGAAGAGTTTTTAGACTTC. Translated, it gives CASSLEEFLDF. The V call is TRBV11-3, the J call TRBJ1-2; D not certain. The V gene's germline CDR1 is SGHNT and CDR2 YENEEA. The CDR3 runs 11 residues.

The chain uses TRBV29-1 and TRBJ2-7; TRBD1 matches 8 bases. This CDR3 has 14 amino acids. Germline V lookup: CDR1 SQVTM, CDR2 ANQGSEA. The J segment lost 6 bases and the V segment lost 5 bases, leaving 12 bases of the junction unmatched. The CDR3 protein is CSVTGTGLRGEQYF. DNA of the CDR3: TGCAGCGTTACCGGGACAGGCCTGAGGGGCGAGCAGTACTTC.

The rearrangement links TRBV12-3 or TRBV12-4 to TRBJ1-2; D is unclear. The V and J ends lost 6 bases and 4 bases respectively, with 6 bases between them. The CDR3 is made up of 11 amino acids. CDR3 residues: CASSLLYGYTF. In DNA form, the CDR3 reads TGTGCCAGCAGCCTACTCTATGGCTACACCTTC.